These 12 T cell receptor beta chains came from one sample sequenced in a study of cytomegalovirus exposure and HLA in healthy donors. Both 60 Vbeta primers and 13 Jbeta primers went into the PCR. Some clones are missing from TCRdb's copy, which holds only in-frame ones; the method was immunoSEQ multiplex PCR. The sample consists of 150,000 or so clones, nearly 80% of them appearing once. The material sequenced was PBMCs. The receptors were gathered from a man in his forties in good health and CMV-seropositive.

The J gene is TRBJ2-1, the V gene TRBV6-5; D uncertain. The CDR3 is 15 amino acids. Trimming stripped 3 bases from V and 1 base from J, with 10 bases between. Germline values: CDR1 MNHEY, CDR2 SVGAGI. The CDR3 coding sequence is TGTGCCAGCAGTTATCTGTCGGTTTCCTACAATGAGCAGTTCTTC. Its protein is CASSYLSVSYNEQFF.

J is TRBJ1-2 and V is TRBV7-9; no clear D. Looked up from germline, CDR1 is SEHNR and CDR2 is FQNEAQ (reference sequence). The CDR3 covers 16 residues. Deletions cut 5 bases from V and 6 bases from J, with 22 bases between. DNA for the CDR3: TGTGCCAGCAGCCTTATGGGCGGGAGCTACGAGCATGGCTACACCTTC. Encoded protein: CASSLMGGSYEHGYTF.

CDR3 loop: CASSDLGGTLGYTF. DNA of the CDR3: TGTGCCAGCAGCGACCTGGGCGGGACTCTTGGCTACACCTTC. The chain combines TRBV7-9 with TRBJ1-2, with D maybe TRBD1 (5 bases). V shed 5 bases and J shed 7 bases, with 17 bases lying between them. The length of the CDR3 is 14 residues. CDR1 and CDR2 from the germline V gene are SEHNR and FQNEAQ (reference sequence).

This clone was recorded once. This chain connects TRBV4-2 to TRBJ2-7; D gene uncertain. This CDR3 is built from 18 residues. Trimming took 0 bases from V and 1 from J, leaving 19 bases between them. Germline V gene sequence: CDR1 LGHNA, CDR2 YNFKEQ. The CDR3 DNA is TGTGCCAGCAGCCAAGACCGTATCCTCCTACCTGCTTCCTACGAGCAGTACTTC. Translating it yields CASSQDRILLPASYEQYF.

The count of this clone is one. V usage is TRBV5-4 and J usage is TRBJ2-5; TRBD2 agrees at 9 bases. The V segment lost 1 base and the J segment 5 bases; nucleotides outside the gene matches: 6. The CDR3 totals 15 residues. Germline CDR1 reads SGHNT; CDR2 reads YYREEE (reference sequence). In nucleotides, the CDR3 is TGTGCCAGCAGCTTGAGCGGGAGGAGCCCGGAGACCCAGTACTTC. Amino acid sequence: CASSLSGRSPETQYF.

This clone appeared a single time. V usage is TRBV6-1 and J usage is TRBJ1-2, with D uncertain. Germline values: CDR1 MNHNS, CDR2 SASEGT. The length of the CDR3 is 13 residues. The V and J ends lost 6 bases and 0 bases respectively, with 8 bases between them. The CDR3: CASRELTNYGYTF. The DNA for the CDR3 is TGTGCCAGCAGGGAGCTAACTAACTATGGCTACACCTTC.

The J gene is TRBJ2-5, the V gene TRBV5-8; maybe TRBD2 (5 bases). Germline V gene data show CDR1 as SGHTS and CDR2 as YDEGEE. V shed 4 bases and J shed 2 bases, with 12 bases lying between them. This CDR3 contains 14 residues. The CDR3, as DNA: TGTGCCAGCAGCCCGAGGACTGGGCAAGAGACCCAGTACTTC. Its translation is CASSPRTGQETQYF.

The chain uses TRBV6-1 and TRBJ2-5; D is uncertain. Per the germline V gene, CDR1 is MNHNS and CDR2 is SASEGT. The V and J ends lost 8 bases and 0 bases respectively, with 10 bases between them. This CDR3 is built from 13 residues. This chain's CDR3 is CASQRLHQETQYF. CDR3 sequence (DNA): TGTGCCAGCCAACGCCTACACCAAGAGACCCAGTACTTC.

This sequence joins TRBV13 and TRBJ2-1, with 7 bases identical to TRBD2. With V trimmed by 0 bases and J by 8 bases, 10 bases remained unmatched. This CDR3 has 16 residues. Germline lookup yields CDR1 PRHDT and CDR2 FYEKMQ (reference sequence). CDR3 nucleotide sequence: TGTGCCAGCAGCTTAGGCGCTAGCGGCGTCCCCTATGAGCAGTTCTTC. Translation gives CASSLGASGVPYEQFF.

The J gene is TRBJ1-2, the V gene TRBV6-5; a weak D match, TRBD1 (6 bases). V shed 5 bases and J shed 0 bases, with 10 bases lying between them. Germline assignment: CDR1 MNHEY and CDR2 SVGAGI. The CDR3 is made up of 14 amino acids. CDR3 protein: CASSRSGANYGYTF. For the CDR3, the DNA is TGTGCCAGCAGTAGGTCAGGGGCTAACTATGGCTACACCTTC.

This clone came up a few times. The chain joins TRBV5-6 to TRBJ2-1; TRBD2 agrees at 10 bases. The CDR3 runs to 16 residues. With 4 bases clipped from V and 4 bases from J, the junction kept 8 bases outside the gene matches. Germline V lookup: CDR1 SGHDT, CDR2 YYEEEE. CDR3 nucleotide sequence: TGTGCCAGCAGCCGACGCAGGACTAGCGGTTACAATGAGCAGTTCTTC. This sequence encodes CASSRRRTSGYNEQFF.

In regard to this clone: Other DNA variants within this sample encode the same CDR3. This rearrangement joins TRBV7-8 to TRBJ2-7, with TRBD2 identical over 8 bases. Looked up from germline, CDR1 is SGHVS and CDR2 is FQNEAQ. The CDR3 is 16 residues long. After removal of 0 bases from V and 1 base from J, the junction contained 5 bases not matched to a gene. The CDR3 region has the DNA TGTGCCAGCAGCTTAGCACTGGCTAGCGGGTCCTACGAGCAGTACTTC. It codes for CASSLALASGSYEQYF.